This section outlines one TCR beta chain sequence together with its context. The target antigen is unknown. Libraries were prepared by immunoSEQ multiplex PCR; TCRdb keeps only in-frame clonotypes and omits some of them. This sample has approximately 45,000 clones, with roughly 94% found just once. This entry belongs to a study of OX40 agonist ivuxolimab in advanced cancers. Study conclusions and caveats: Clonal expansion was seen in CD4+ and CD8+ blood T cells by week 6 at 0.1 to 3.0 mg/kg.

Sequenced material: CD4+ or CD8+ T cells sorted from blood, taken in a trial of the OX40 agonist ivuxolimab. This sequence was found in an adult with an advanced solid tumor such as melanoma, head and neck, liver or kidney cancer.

The CDR3 bases are TGTGCCAGCAGCAGATCGACAGGGCTGACTGAAGCTTTCTTT. It specifies CASSRSTGLTEAFF. The V call is TRBV7-3, the J call TRBJ1-1; TRBD1 aligns across 7 bases. The CDR3 length is 14 residues. The germline CDR1 and CDR2 sequences are SGHTA and FQGTGA. Trimming cost V 5 bases and J 5 bases; bases outside gene matches: 8. The whole variable domain, filled in from reference TRBV7-3 and TRBJ1-1, reads GAGVSQTPSNKVTEKGKYVELRCDPISGHTALYWYRQSLGQGPEFLIYFQGTGAADDSGLPNDRFFAVRPEGSVSTLKIQRTERGDSAVYLCASSRSTGLTEAFFGQGTRLTVV.